This T cell receptor (beta chain) was observed in a study of T cell repertoires in cytomegalovirus infection. Germline V gene sequence: CDR1 SGHTA, CDR2 FQGNSA. This CDR3 is 13 amino acids long. The V gene end was trimmed by 5 bases and the J gene end by 15 bases; junction bases not matched to a gene: 11. Via MiXCR, TCRdb re-called the reads, giving one row per CDR3 protein. The repertoire has 550,000 to 850,000 distinct CDR3 sequences, around 35% of them found once; the top ten carry 15% to 20%. This clonotype was seen ten or more times. Its target is unknown. Overall study findings and caveats: The study found HLA-C-restricted CMV-specific TCR beta clonotypes dominating the ex vivo response. Summed frequency of shared TCR beta families picked out CMV carriers who also had the relevant HLA.

V and J are TRBV7-2 and TRBJ2-1; 9 bases map to TRBD2. The sequence was collected from a human donor in good health (CMV status not recorded). Some clones in this sample may be carry-over from other donors' samples. Sequencing was performed on cultured PBMCs, taken from culture after CMV antigen stimulation. CDR3 in amino acids: CASSNQRGVHPFF. Written as DNA, the CDR3 is TGTGCCAGCAGCAATCAGCGGGGGGTCCACCCGTTCTTC. Combining the CDR3 with reference TRBV7-2 and TRBJ2-1 gives the whole variable domain GAGVSQSPSNKVTEKGKDVELRCDPISGHTALYWYRQSLGQGLEFLIYFQGNSAPDKSGLPSDRFSAERTGGSVSTLTIQRTQQEDSAVYLCASSNQRGVHPFFGPGTRLTVL.